This T cell receptor (beta chain) was sequenced for a study of T cells in Graves' hyperthyroidism and ophthalmopathy. Study outcomes and limitations: Ophthalmopathy, as predicted by the model, came a median roughly 6.3 months after the prediction.

This clonotype was counted a few times. Its specificity is unknown. RNA transcripts provided the source from which TCR beta CDR3 regions were amplified. First-round RT-PCR targeting the TCR CDR3 was performed with the HTBI primer set. TCRdb passed the multiplex PCR reads through MiXCR, listing each CDR3 protein once. The data show around 540,000 distinct CDR3 sequences, around 16% seen once. Germline lookup yields CDR1 SQVTM and CDR2 ANQGSEA. The CDR3 spans 11 residues. The V end was cut by 5 bases, the J end by 6 bases, with 10 bases between. The rearrangement joins TRBV29-1 to TRBJ1-2, with a possible D match to TRBD1 (5 bases). The source is a woman aged 25 to 39 with Graves' ophthalmopathy. Input material: blood. The CDR3 sequence is CSVRQLDGYTF. CDR3 coding DNA: TGCAGCGTTAGACAGTTGGATGGCTACACCTTC.